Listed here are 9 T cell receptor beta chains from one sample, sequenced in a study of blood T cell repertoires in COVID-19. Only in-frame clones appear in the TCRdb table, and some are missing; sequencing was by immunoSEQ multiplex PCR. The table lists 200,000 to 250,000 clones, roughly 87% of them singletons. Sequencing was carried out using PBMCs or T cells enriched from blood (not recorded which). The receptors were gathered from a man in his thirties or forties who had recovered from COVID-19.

The CDR3 loop is CASSYLSGPSYEQYF. In nucleotides, the CDR3 is TGTGCCAGCAGTTACCTGAGCGGGCCCTCCTACGAGCAGTACTTC. The genes are TRBV6-5 and TRBJ2-7; tentative D call: TRBD2 (6 bases). The germline CDR1 and CDR2 sequences are MNHEY and SVGAGI. The CDR3 contains 15 residues. V was pared by 2 bases and J by 0 bases, with 11 bases between.

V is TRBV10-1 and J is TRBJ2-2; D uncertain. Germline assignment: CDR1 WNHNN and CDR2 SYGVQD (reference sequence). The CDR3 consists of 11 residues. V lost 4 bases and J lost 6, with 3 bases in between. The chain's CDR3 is CASSVSGELFF. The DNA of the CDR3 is TGCGCCAGCAGTGTCTCCGGGGAGCTGTTTTTT.

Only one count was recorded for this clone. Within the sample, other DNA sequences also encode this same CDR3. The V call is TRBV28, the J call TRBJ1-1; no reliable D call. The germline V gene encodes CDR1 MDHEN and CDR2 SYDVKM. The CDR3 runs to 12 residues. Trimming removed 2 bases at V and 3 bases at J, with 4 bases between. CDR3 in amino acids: CASSLRDTEAFF. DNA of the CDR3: TGTGCCAGCAGTTTACGCGACACTGAAGCTTTCTTT.

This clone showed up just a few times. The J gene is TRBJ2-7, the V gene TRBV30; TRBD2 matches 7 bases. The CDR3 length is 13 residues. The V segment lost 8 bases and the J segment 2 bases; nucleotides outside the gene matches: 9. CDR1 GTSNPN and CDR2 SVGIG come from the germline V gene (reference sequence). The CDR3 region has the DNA TGTGCCCGGGGGGAGGGTAGGCCCTACGAGCAGTACTTC. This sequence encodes CARGEGRPYEQYF.

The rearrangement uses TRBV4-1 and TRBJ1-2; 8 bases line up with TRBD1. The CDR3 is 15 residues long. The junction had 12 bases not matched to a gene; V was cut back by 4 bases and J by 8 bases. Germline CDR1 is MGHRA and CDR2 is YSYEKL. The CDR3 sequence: CASSPHWDRTQGYTF. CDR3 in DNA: TGCGCCAGCAGCCCGCATTGGGACAGGACGCAGGGCTACACCTTC.

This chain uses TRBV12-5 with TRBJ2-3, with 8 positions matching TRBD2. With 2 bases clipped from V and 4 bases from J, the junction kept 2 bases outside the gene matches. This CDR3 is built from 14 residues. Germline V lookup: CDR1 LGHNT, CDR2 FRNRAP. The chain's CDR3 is CASGLLRGADTQYF. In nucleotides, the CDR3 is TGTGCTAGTGGTTTGCTGCGGGGGGCAGATACGCAGTATTTT.

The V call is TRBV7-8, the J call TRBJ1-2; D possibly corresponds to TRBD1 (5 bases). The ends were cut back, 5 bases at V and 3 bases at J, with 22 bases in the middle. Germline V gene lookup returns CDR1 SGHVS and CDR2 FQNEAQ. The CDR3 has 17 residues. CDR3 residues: CASSPPRQPVKYYGYTF. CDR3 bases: TGTGCCAGCAGCCCCCCAAGACAGCCGGTGAAGTACTATGGCTACACCTTC. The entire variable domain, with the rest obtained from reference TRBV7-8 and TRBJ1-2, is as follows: GAGVSQSPRYKVAKRGQDVALRCDPISGHVSLFWYQQALGQGPEFLTYFQNEAQLDKSGLPSDRFFAERPEGSVSTLKIQRTQQEDSAVYLCASSPPRQPVKYYGYTFGSGTRLTVV.

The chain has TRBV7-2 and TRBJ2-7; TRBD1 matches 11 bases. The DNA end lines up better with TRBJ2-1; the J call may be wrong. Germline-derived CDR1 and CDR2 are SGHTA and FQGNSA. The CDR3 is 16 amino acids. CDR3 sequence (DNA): TGTGCCAGCAGCTCAATCCCCGGGACAGGGGGGATTGAGCAGTTCTTC. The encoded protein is CASSSIPGTGGIEQFF.

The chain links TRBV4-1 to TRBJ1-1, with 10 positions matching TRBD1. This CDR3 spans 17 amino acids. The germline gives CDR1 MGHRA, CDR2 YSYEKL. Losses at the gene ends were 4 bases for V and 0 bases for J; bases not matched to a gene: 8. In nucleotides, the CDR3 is TGCGCCAGCAGCCCGGGACAGGGGAAACTCATGAACACTGAAGCTTTCTTT. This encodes CASSPGQGKLMNTEAFF.